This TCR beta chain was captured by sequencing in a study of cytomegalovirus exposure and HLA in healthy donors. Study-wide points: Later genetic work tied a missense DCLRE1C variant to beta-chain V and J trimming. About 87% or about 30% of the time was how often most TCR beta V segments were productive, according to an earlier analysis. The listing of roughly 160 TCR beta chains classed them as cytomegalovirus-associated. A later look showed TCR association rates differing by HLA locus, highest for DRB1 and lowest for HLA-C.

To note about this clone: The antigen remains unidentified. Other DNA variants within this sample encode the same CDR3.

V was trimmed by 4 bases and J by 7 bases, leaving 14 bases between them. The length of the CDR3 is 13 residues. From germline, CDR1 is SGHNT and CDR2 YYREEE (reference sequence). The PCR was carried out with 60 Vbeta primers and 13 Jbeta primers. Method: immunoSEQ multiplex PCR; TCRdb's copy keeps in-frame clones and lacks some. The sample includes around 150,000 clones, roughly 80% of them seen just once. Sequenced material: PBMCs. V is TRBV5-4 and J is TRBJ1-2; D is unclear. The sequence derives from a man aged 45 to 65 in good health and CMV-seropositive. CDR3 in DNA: TGTGCCAGCAGCCCGCGGGGAACCCTTGGCTACACCTTC. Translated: CASSPRGTLGYTF. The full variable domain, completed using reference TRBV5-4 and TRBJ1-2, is ETGVTQSPTHLIKTRGQQVTLRCSSQSGHNTVSWYQQALGQGPQFIFQYYREEENGRGNFPPRFSGLQFPNYSSELNVNALELDDSALYLCASSPRGTLGYTFGSGTRLTVV.